One and the same sample provided the 2 T cell receptor beta chains below, sequenced in a study of blood T cell repertoires in COVID-19. TCRdb keeps only in-frame clones here, not all; method: immunoSEQ multiplex PCR. This sample has more than 200,000 clones, with about four fifths found just once. The sequencing input was peripheral blood. These receptors came from an elderly woman with acute or convalescent COVID-19.

For the CDR3, the DNA is TGTGCCAGCAGCTTGAGCGTGGGGCCTGCTAATGAAAAACTGTTTTTT. Amino acids: CASSLSVGPANEKLFF. V is TRBV5-4 and J is TRBJ1-4, with D possibly TRBD1 on 5 matching bases. This CDR3 has 16 amino acids. Per the germline V gene, CDR1 is SGHNT and CDR2 is YYREEE (reference sequence). Trimming stripped 1 base from V and 3 bases from J, with 13 bases between.

This rearrangement joins TRBV4-3 to TRBJ2-3; 7 bases fit TRBD1. V shed 0 bases and J 3 bases; nucleotides not matched to a gene: 9. Looked up from germline, CDR1 is LGHNA and CDR2 is YSLEER. The CDR3 contains 17 residues. CDR3 in DNA: TGCGCCAGCAGCCAAGATTCAGGGGGTGAATGGACAGATACGCAGTATTTT. It codes for CASSQDSGGEWTDTQYF.